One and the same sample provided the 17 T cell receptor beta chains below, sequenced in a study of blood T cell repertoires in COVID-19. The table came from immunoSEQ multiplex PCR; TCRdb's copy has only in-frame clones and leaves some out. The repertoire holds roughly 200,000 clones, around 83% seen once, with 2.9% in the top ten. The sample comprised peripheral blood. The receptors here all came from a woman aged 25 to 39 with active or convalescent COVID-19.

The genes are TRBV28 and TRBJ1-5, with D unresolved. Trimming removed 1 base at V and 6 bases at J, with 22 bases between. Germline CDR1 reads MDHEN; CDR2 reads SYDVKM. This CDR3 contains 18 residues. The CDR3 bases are TGTGCCAGCAGTTTATCCGCAGGTTTTGGCAGTATCAGTCAGCCCCAGCATTTT. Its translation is CASSLSAGFGSISQPQHF.

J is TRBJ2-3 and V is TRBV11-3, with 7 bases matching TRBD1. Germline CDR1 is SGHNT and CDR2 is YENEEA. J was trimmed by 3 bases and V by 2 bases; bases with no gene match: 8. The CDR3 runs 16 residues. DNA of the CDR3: TGTGCCAGCAGCTTACGAACAGGGGAATTGACAGATACGCAGTATTTT. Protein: CASSLRTGELTDTQYF. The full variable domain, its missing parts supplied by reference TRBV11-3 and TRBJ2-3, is EAGVVQSPRYKIIEKKQPVAFWCNPISGHNTLYWYLQNLGQGPELLIRYENEEAVDDSQLPKDRFSAERLKGVDSTLKIQPAELGDSAVYLCASSLRTGELTDTQYFGPGTRLTVL.

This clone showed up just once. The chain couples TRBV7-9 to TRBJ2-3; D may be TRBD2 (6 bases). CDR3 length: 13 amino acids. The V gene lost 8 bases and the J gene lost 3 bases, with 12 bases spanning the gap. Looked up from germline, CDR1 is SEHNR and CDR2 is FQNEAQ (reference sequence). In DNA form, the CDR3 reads TGTGCCAGCGGACTAACAAGGACAGATACGCAGTATTTT. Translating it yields CASGLTRTDTQYF.

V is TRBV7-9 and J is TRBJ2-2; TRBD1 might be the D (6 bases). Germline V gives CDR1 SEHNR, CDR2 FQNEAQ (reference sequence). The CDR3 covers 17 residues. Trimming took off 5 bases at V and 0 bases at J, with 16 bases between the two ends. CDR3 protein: CASSATTGTTNTGELFF. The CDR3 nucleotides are TGTGCCAGCAGCGCAACAACCGGGACAACGAACACCGGGGAGCTGTTTTTT. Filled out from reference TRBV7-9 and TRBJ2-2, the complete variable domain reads DTGVSQNPRHKITKRGQNVTFRCDPISEHNRLYWYRQTLGQGPEFLTYFQNEAQLEKSRLLSDRFSAERPKGSFSTLEIQRTEQGDSAMYLCASSATTGTTNTGELFFGEGSRLTVL.

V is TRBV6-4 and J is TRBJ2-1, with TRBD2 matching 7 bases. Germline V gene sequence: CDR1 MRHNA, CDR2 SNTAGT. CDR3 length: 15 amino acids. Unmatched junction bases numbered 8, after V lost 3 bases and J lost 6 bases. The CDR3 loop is CASSETGGELNEQFF. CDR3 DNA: TGTGCCAGCAGTGAGACGGGGGGAGAACTCAATGAGCAGTTCTTC.

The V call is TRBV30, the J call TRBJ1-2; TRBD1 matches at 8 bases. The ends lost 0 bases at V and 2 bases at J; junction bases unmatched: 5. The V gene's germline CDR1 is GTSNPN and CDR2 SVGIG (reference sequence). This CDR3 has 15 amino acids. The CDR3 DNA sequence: TGTGCCTGGAGTGTACGGGGACAGGCAAACTATGGCTACACCTTC. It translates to CAWSVRGQANYGYTF.

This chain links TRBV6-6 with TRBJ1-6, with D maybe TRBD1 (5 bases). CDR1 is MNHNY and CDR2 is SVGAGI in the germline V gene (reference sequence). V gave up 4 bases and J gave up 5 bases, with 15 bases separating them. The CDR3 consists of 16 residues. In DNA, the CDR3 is TGTGCCAGCAGTTTCGCAGGACACGGAGATAATTCACCCCTCCACTTT. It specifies CASSFAGHGDNSPLHF.

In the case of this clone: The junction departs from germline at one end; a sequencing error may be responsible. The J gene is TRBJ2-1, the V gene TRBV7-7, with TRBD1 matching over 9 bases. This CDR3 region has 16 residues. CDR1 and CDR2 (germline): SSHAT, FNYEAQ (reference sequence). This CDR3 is CASSPLLGQGNNEQFF. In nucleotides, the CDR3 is TGTGCTAGCAGCCCCCTCTTGGGACAGGGAAACAATGAGCAGTTCTTC.

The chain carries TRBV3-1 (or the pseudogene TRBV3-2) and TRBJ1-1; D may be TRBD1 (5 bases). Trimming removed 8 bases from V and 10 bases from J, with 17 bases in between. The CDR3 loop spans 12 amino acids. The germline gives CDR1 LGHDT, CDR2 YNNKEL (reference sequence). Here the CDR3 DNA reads TGTGCCAGCGAAGGAGGGGTTGGGACAGCTTTCTTT. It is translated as CASEGGVGTAFF.

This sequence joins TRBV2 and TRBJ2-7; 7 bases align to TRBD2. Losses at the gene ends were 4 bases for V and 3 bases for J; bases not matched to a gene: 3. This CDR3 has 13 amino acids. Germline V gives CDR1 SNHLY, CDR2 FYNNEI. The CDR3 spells CASSVAGVYEQYF. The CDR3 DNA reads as TGTGCCAGCAGTGTTGCGGGAGTCTACGAGCAGTACTTC.

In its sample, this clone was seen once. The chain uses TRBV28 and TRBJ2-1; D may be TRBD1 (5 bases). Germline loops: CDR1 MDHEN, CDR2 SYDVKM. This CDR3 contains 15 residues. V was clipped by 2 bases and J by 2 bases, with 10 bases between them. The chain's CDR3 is CASSLQGFTYNEQFF. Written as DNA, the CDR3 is TGTGCCAGCAGTTTACAGGGCTTTACCTACAATGAGCAGTTCTTC.

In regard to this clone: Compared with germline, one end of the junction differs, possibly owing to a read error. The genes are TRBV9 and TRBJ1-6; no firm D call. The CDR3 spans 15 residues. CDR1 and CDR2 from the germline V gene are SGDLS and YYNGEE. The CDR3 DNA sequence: TGTGCCAGCAGCGTAGAAGTCAGGCCAAATTCGCCCCTCCACTTT. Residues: CASSVEVRPNSPLHF.

CDR3 DNA sequence: TGTGCCAGCAGGGCATTCCCCCCACAGGGGAAGGGTTACGAGCAGTACTTC. Protein: CASRAFPPQGKGYEQYF. The V and J genes are TRBV27 and TRBJ2-7, with 7 bases aligning to TRBD1. From germline, CDR1 is MNHEY and CDR2 SMNVEV (reference sequence). V shed 6 bases and J 4 bases; nucleotides not matched to a gene: 18. This CDR3 region has 17 residues.

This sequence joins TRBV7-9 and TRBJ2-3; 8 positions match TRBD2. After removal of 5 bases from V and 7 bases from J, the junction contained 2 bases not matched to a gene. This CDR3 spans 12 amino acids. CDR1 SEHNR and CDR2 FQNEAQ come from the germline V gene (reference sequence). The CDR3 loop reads CASSREGNTQYF. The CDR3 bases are TGTGCCAGCAGCCGGGAGGGGAATACGCAGTATTTT.

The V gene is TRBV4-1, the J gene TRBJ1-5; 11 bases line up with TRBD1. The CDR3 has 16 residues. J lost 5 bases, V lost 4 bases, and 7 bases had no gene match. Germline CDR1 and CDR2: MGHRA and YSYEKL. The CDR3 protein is CASSLDRGQYDQPQHF. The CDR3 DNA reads TGCGCCAGCAGCCTGGACAGGGGGCAATACGATCAGCCCCAGCATTTT.

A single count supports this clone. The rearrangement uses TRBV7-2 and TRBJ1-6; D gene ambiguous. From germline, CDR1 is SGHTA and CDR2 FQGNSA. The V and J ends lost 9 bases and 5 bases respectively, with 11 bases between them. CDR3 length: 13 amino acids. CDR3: CASSSLNNSPLHF. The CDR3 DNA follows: TGTGCCAGTAGTTCCTTAAATAATTCACCCCTCCACTTT.

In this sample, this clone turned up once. The CDR3 loop reads CASRSSGSLYGYTF. In DNA, the CDR3 is TGTGCCAGCAGGTCCTCCGGGAGCCTCTATGGCTACACCTTC. The rearrangement uses TRBV28 and TRBJ1-2; D unresolved. Germline CDR1 MDHEN, CDR2 SYDVKM. V gave up 6 bases and J gave up 4 bases, with 15 bases separating them. The CDR3 spans 14 residues.